This record concerns one TCR beta chain sequence. The table came from immunoSEQ multiplex PCR; TCRdb's copy has only in-frame clones and leaves some out. The sample shows some 300,000 clones, more than 75% of them seen only once. V lost 5 bases to trimming and J lost 4 bases; unmatched junction nucleotides: 4. This CDR3 spans 14 amino acids. Looked up from germline, CDR1 is SGHKS and CDR2 is YYEKEE (reference sequence). The data originate from a study of blood T cell repertoires in COVID-19. Looking at the study overall: The United States, Italy and Spain supplied acute and convalescent COVID-19 samples. Sources were T cells, B-cell-depleted T cells, or PBMCs; the material itself was cDNA or gDNA.

Sequenced material: PBMCs or T cells enriched from blood (not recorded which). V is TRBV5-5 and J is TRBJ2-1; 9 bases line up with TRBD2. The source is a man aged 25 to 45 who had recovered from COVID-19. CDR3 region: CASSSTSGYNEQFF. For the CDR3, the DNA is TGTGCCAGCAGTTCGACTAGCGGTTACAATGAGCAGTTCTTC.